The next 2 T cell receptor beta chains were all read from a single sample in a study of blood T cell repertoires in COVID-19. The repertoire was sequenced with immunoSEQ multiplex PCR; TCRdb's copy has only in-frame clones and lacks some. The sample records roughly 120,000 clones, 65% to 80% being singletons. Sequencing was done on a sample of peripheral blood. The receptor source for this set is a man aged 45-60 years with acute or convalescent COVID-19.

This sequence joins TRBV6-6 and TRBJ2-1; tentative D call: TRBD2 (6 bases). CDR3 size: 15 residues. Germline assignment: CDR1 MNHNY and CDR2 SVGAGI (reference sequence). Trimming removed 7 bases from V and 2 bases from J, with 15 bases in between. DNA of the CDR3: TGTGCCAGCATCGACTCGGGGGTGGCCTACAATGAGCAGTTCTTC. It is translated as CASIDSGVAYNEQFF.

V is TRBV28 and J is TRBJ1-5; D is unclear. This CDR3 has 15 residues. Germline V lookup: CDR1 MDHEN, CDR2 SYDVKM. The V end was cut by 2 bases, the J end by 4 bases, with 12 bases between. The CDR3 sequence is CASSLPETRNQPQHF. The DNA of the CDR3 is TGTGCCAGCAGTTTACCGGAGACGAGGAATCAGCCCCAGCATTTT.